What follows are 19 T cell receptor beta chains derived from one specimen sequenced in a study of blood T cell repertoires in COVID-19. This table comes from immunoSEQ multiplex PCR, and its TCRdb copy is limited to in-frame clones, with some not included. The sample lists 300,000 to 350,000 clones; around 87% were seen once. The sequencing input was peripheral blood. These receptors all stem from a man between 18 and 29 years old with active or convalescent COVID-19.

V is TRBV5-6 and J is TRBJ2-2; D is possibly TRBD1 (6 bases). The germline V and J ends were trimmed by 2 bases and 4 bases, with 9 bases remaining between them. Germline V lookup: CDR1 SGHDT, CDR2 YYEEEE. The CDR3 has 14 amino acids. The CDR3 spells CASSFGTSTGELFF. In DNA, the CDR3 is TGTGCCAGCAGCTTTGGGACAAGCACCGGGGAGCTGTTTTTT.

J is TRBJ1-2 and V is TRBV9; 12 positions agree with TRBD1. V lost 3 bases and J lost 7; bases outside the gene matches: 7. This CDR3 is built from 15 residues. Germline V gene sequence: CDR1 SGDLS, CDR2 YYNGEE. For the CDR3, the DNA is TGTGCCAGCAGCGATCCGGGACAGGGGGCAGCTGGCTACACCTTC. Protein product: CASSDPGQGAAGYTF.

This sequence joins TRBV28 and TRBJ2-3; 7 nucleotides align to TRBD2. The germline gives CDR1 MDHEN, CDR2 SYDVKM. This CDR3 comprises 15 residues. V lost 7 bases and J lost 2; bases outside the gene matches: 9. In nucleotides, the CDR3 is TGTGCCAGCACCCCGAGTCTAGCGGTCACAGATACGCAGTATTTT. This encodes CASTPSLAVTDTQYF.

The gene calls are TRBV6-6 and TRBJ2-7; TRBD1 matches 7 bases. CDR3 length: 15 residues. The V gene's germline CDR1 is MNHNY and CDR2 SVGAGI (reference sequence). J gave up 2 bases and V 0 bases, and 4 bases lay outside the gene matches. CDR3 sequence reads: CASSYSPGGTYEQYF. DNA for the CDR3: TGTGCCAGCAGTTACTCACCAGGGGGAACCTACGAGCAGTACTTC.

This chain connects TRBV5-1 to TRBJ1-1; TRBD1 aligns across 9 bases. V lost 6 bases and J lost 6; bases outside the gene matches: 12. This CDR3 spans 15 amino acids. Looked up from germline, CDR1 is SGHRS and CDR2 is YFSETQ. The CDR3 is CASKIGTGIIAEAFF. The CDR3 DNA follows: TGCGCCAGCAAAATCGGGACAGGGATCATAGCTGAAGCTTTCTTT.

The chain combines TRBV7-9 with TRBJ1-1, with D tentatively TRBD1 (6 bases). V was clipped by 2 bases and J by 5 bases, with 9 bases between them. Germline V gives CDR1 SEHNR, CDR2 FQNEAQ (reference sequence). CDR3 length: 13 residues. The CDR3 coding sequence is TGTGCCAGCAGCTTACCAGGGGTGACTGAAGCTTTCTTT. Translating gives CASSLPGVTEAFF.

The chain recombines TRBV18 with TRBJ1-3; 8 bases are a match to TRBD1. Germline trimming cut 4 bases from V and 3 bases from J; bases unmatched to any gene: 5. The germline V gene has CDR1 KGHSH and CDR2 LQKENI. This CDR3 has 15 amino acids. The CDR3 sequence: CASSLGQGGGNTIYF. In DNA, the CDR3 is TGTGCCAGCTCACTTGGACAGGGCGGTGGAAACACCATATATTTT.

J is TRBJ1-2 and V is TRBV6-5; D unclear. Trimming left V 4 bases short and J 10 bases short, with 13 bases between. Germline V gives CDR1 MNHEY, CDR2 SVGAGI. The CDR3 spans 12 residues. CDR3 region: CASSLRNEDYTF. The DNA for the CDR3 is TGTGCCAGCAGTTTGCGAAACGAGGACTACACCTTC.

The rearrangement joins TRBV15 to TRBJ1-5, with D possibly being TRBD1 (6 bases). Germline V CDR1 and CDR2: LNHNV, YYDKDF (reference sequence). CDR3 length: 15 residues. V was trimmed by 0 bases and J by 7 bases, leaving 13 bases between them. The CDR3 protein is CATSRDRGAGQPQHF. CDR3 sequence (DNA): TGTGCCACCAGCAGAGATCGGGGGGCTGGGCAGCCCCAGCATTTT.

This clone was detected only a few times. V usage is TRBV6-5 and J usage is TRBJ1-4, with TRBD1 matching over 7 bases. Germline V gene sequence: CDR1 MNHEY, CDR2 SVGAGI. The CDR3 is 13 amino acids. Trimming at V came to 8 bases and at J to 5 bases, leaving 5 bases not matched to a gene. The CDR3 region has the DNA TGTGCCAGCGCGGGACAGATGAATGAAAAACTGTTTTTT. Its protein product is CASAGQMNEKLFF.

For this clone: Within the sample, other DNA sequences also encode this same CDR3. The rearrangement joins TRBV12-3 or TRBV12-4 to TRBJ1-1; D gene uncertain. This CDR3 has 13 residues. Trimming removed 5 bases from V and 1 base from J, with 8 bases in between. The CDR3 DNA reads TGTGCCAGCAGTCTCGCCGGGAACACTGAAGCTTTCTTT. As protein: CASSLAGNTEAFF.

Comments on this clone: Other DNA sequences within the sample encode an identical CDR3. This chain links TRBV4-1 with TRBJ1-6; D unresolved. The CDR3 is made up of 12 amino acids. The germline V gene encodes CDR1 MGHRA and CDR2 YSYEKL. V was trimmed by 1 base and J by 9 bases, leaving 4 bases between them. The CDR3 sequence: CASSQVSSPLHF. The CDR3 DNA sequence: TGCGCCAGCAGCCAAGTGAGTTCACCCCTCCACTTT.

The CDR3 nucleotides read TGTGCCAGTATCCCGACTAGCGATGGGAGTACGCAGTATTTT. The encoded protein is CASIPTSDGSTQYF. The V gene is TRBV19, the J gene TRBJ2-3; 8 positions match TRBD2. With V trimmed by 7 bases and J by 8 bases, 11 bases remained unmatched. CDR3 length equals 14 residues. Germline CDR1 and CDR2: LNHDA and SQIVND (reference sequence).

The V call is TRBV18, the J call TRBJ1-2, with 8 bases lining up with TRBD1. The CDR3 totals 14 residues. The V and J ends lost 3 bases and 2 bases, in that order; junction bases with no gene match: 2. Germline CDR1 is KGHSH and CDR2 is LQKENI. The CDR3 reads CASSPRQGNYGYTF. The CDR3 coding sequence is TGTGCCAGCTCACCTAGACAGGGGAACTATGGCTACACCTTC.

This chain connects TRBV5-8 to TRBJ1-3; TRBD1 agrees at 7 bases. From germline, CDR1 is SGHTS and CDR2 YDEGEE. J lost 0 bases, V lost 6 bases, and 3 bases had no gene match. The CDR3 covers 14 residues. CDR3 sequence reads: CASTGGYSGNTIYF. The CDR3 nucleotides read TGTGCCAGCACAGGGGGGTACTCTGGAAACACCATATATTTT.

The chain links TRBV28 to TRBJ2-1, with 12 bases lining up with TRBD2. This CDR3 comprises 15 residues. V lost 2 bases, J lost 10 bases, and 6 bases stayed unmatched. Per the germline V gene, CDR1 is MDHEN and CDR2 is SYDVKM. CDR3 residues: CASSLVGLAGSEQFF. The DNA for the CDR3 is TGTGCCAGCAGTTTAGTGGGACTAGCGGGTTCAGAGCAGTTCTTC.

The chain employs TRBV2 and TRBJ2-2; possibly TRBD1 for D (6 bases). This CDR3 region has 15 residues. The V gene's germline CDR1 is SNHLY and CDR2 FYNNEI. V dropped 6 bases and J dropped 6 bases, with 17 bases sitting between them. CDR3 bases: TGTGCCAGCAGATTCGGACAGTTTACCGCCGGGGAGCTGTTTTTT. As protein: CASRFGQFTAGELFF.

The CDR3 sequence: CASSRDSTPRMTGNEQFF. CDR3 nucleotides: TGCGCCAGCAGCCGAGACAGTACGCCTCGGATGACGGGGAATGAGCAGTTCTTC. The V gene is TRBV4-1, the J gene TRBJ2-1, with D tentatively TRBD1 or TRBD2 (5 bases each). The germline V gene has CDR1 MGHRA and CDR2 YSYEKL. Trimming cost V 4 bases and J 7 bases, with 26 bases left between them. The CDR3 has 18 residues.

CDR3 protein: CASRLANEQYF. The CDR3 DNA sequence: TGTGCCAGCAGACTAGCGAACGAGCAGTACTTC. V is TRBV12-3 or TRBV12-4 and J is TRBJ2-7; 7 bases line up with TRBD2. V gave up 6 bases and J gave up 5 bases; unmatched junction bases: 1. This CDR3 has 11 amino acids.